The clone carrying this TCR beta chain was observed once. The data stem from a study of cytomegalovirus exposure and HLA in healthy donors. About the study: A later analysis reported the same platform for the 90 to 150 validation repertoires and the 666 first-cohort repertoires.

Profiled with immunoSEQ multiplex PCR; TCRdb holds only in-frame clones, not every one. The sample lists tens of thousands of clones; approximately 96% were seen once. This CDR3 has 12 amino acids. In germline, CDR1 is LNHDA, CDR2 SQIVND (reference sequence). J gave up 8 bases and V 10 bases, and 5 bases lay outside the gene matches. The specimen was PBMCs. This TCR came from a woman between 18 and 29 years old in good health and CMV-seronegative. The chain is built from TRBV19 and TRBJ1-4; the match to TRBD1 covers 9 bases. CDR3 DNA: TGTGCCACACAGGGGGCGGGAGAAAAACTGTTTTTT. As protein: CATQGAGEKLFF.